This TCR beta chain was sequenced during a study of graft-versus-host responses after intestinal transplantation. Study overall: Recipients obtained multivisceral, liver-intestinal, or isolated intestinal transplants.

Profiled with immunoSEQ multiplex PCR; TCRdb holds only in-frame clones, not every one. The data hold 99,000 or so clones, with 86% observed a single time. The study, taken as a whole, reports: Elevated graft-versus-host to host-versus-graft clonal ratios in allografts were recorded for patients with graft-donor T cell macrochimerism. Recipient marrow contained GvH clones, some of which appeared first in ileum or blood.

This CDR3 spans 15 amino acids. CDR1 LGHNA and CDR2 YNFKEQ come from the germline V gene. The germline V and J ends were trimmed by 1 base and 10 bases, with 19 bases remaining between them. As to this clone: Its antigen is not identified.

Sequencing used PBMCs, obtained 255 days after intestinal transplant. This clonotype originated in a human patient who received an intestinal transplant, so some T cells may come from the graft donor. The V and J genes are TRBV4-2 and TRBJ1-2; no clear D. CDR3 loop: CASSQASKNTPIYTF. CDR3 in DNA: TGTGCCAGCAGCCAAGCGTCTAAGAACACCCCGATCTACACCTTC.